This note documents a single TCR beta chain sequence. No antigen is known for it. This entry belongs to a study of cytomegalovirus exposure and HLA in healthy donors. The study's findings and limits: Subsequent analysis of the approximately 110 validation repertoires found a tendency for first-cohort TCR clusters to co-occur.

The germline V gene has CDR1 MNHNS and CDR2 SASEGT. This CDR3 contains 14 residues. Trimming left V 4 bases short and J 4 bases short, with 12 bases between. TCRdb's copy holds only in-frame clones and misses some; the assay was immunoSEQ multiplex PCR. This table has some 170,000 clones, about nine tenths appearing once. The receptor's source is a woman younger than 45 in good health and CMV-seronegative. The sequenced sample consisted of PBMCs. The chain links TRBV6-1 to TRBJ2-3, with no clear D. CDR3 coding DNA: TGTGCCAGCAGTGGGGCAGCTACCGCAGATACGCAGTATTTT. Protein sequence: CASSGAATADTQYF.